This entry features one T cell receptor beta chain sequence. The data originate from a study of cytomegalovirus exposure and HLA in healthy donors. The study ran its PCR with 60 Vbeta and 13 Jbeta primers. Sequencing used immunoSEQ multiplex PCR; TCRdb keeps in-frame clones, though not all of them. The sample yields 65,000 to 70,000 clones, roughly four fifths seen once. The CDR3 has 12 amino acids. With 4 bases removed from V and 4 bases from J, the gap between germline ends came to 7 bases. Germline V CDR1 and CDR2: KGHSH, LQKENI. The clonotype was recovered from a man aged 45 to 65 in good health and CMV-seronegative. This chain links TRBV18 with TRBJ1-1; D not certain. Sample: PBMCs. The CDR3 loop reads CASSQSSTEAFF. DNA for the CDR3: TGTGCCAGCTCACAGTCGAGCACTGAAGCTTTCTTT.